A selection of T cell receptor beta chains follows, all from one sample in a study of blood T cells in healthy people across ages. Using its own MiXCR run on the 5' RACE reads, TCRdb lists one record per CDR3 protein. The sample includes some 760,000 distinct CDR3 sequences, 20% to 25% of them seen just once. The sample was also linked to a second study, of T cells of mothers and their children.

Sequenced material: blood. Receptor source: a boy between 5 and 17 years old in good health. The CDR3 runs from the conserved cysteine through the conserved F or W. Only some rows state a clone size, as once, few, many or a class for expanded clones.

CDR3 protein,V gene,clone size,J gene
CASSPLPRTSGLNEQFF,TRBV9,few,TRBJ2-1
CASSLAPWGAGTASPLHF,TRBV11-2,few,TRBJ1-6
CASSRPSGTNEQFF,TRBV7-9,.,TRBJ2-1
CASTLTGTGTEAFF,TRBV12-3/TRBV12-4,.,TRBJ1-1
CASSPGTGVREQFF,TRBV7-9,.,.
CSAKDRGKGYEQYF,TRBV29-1,.,TRBJ2-7
CASSFAGRVSDYTF,TRBV7-2,.,TRBJ1-2
CASRSQGSLPVF,TRBV12-3/TRBV12-4,few,TRBJ1-1
CASSLLVAGGRETQYF,TRBV12-3/TRBV12-4,.,TRBJ2-5
CASSPNTGTPEETQYF,TRBV18,few,TRBJ2-5
CAIKGTGNRYTEAFF,TRBV10-3,few,TRBJ1-1
CASSPALVAGAPEQYF,TRBV4-2,.,TRBJ2-7
CASRRGDGPYGQYF,TRBV6-1,few,TRBJ2-7
CASSLGSLSTDTQYF,TRBV7-2,.,TRBJ2-3
CASSWRDLNTEAFF,TRBV5-1,few,TRBJ1-1
CASSGDLSSYEQYF,TRBV2,few,TRBJ2-7
CASSLVHSYTGELFF,TRBV12-3/TRBV12-4,.,TRBJ2-2
CASSALTGDLLDRGYTF,TRBV2,.,TRBJ1-2
CASSPRTRATEAFF,TRBV7-9,.,TRBJ1-1
CASHKGGDRGSYEQYF,TRBV6-6,.,TRBJ2-7
CASSSLAGGREGSYNEQFF,TRBV28,.,TRBJ2-1
CASSPTSGSGYNEQFF,TRBV7-9,.,TRBJ2-1
CSAKAGLNTGELFF,TRBV20-1,.,TRBJ2-2
CASSPQGGAETQYF,TRBV28,few,TRBJ2-5
CASSSGQGARAGELFF,TRBV5-1,.,TRBJ2-2
CASSYGPGGWDTEAFF,TRBV6-5,.,TRBJ1-1
CASSPAGLREQYF,TRBV18,few,TRBJ2-5
CASSHGTGTANEKLFF,TRBV3-1,few,TRBJ1-4
CASSYSPQGTRSPLHF,TRBV6-6,few,TRBJ1-6
CASSLAPRKRSDEKLFF,TRBV7-9,.,TRBJ1-4
CASSSGGLTGAFETQYF,TRBV27,.,TRBJ2-5
CASTKTRQETQYF,TRBV2,.,TRBJ2-5
CSVGDRASYNEQFF,TRBV29-1,.,TRBJ2-1
CSASFGTGDNQPQHF,TRBV20-1,few,TRBJ1-5
CASSQGRGTGEAFF,TRBV3-1,.,TRBJ1-1
CASRLGRHQETQYF,TRBV5-1,.,TRBJ2-5
CATRIAQNPSYEQYF,TRBV24-1,.,TRBJ2-7
CASSQGETVYNEQFF,TRBV3-1,few,TRBJ2-1
CASSFTDGFRGELFF,TRBV7-2,.,TRBJ2-2
CASSLASGWAQETQYF,TRBV5-1,few,TRBJ2-5
CSVGGGPETQETQYF,TRBV29-1,.,TRBJ2-5
CASSPNEDFSYEQYF,TRBV7-2,.,.
CASSPESGYEQYF,TRBV28,.,TRBJ2-7
CSVEEDRGVNEQYF,TRBV29-1,few,.